One and the same sample provided the 27 T cell receptor beta chains below, sequenced in a study of T cell changes during pregnancy in multiple sclerosis. The table came from immunoSEQ multiplex PCR; TCRdb's copy has only in-frame clones and leaves some out. The table lists 15,000 to 20,000 clones, 84% of them singletons. Sequencing used CD8+ T cells from peripheral blood mononuclear cells, obtained in the third trimester of pregnancy. Receptors were obtained from a female donor in good health, enrolled as a control in a pregnancy study.

V is TRBV7-2 and J is TRBJ1-2, with 12 positions matching TRBD1. The CDR3 is made up of 18 amino acids. The J segment lost 5 bases and the V segment lost 0 bases, leaving 10 bases of the junction unmatched. Per the germline V gene, CDR1 is SGHTA and CDR2 is FQGNSA. The CDR3 DNA reads as TGTGCCAGCAGCTTAGCGGGACAGGGGGCGCCTTTTGGATATGGCTACACCTTC. Translation: CASSLAGQGAPFGYGYTF. Combining the CDR3 with reference TRBV7-2 and TRBJ1-2 gives the whole variable domain GAGVSQSPSNKVTEKGKDVELRCDPISGHTALYWYRQSLGQGLEFLIYFQGNSAPDKSGLPSDRFSAERTGGSVSTLTIQRTQQEDSAVYLCASSLAGQGAPFGYGYTFGSGTRLTVV.

The rearrangement links TRBV10-3 to TRBJ1-6; D is perhaps TRBD1 (6 bases). Germline CDR1 reads ENHRY; CDR2 reads SYGVKD. The CDR3 sequence is 18 residues long. The V end was cut by 1 base, the J end by 6 bases, with 19 bases between. CDR3 sequence (DNA): TGTGCCATCAGTGAGTTAGGCACAGGAGAGGGGGTTAATTCACCCCTCCACTTT. The encoded protein is CAISELGTGEGVNSPLHF.

The chain has TRBV5-1 and TRBJ2-5, with 8 positions matching TRBD2. From germline, CDR1 is SGHRS and CDR2 YFSETQ. V trimming: 4 bases; J trimming: 5 bases; junction bases outside the gene matches: 10. The CDR3 is 15 amino acids. The CDR3 reads CASSPTGTRGETQYF. CDR3 bases: TGCGCCAGCAGCCCCACCGGGACTAGGGGCGAGACCCAGTACTTC.

The chain combines TRBV25-1 with TRBJ2-7; the match to TRBD1 covers 7 bases. With V trimmed by 3 bases and J by 4 bases, 6 bases remained unmatched. There are 14 residues in the CDR3. Looked up from germline, CDR1 is MGHDK and CDR2 is SYGVNS. As DNA, the CDR3 is TGTGCCAGCAGTGACAACAGGGGAATGTACGAGCAGTACTTC. Amino acids: CASSDNRGMYEQYF.

V usage is TRBV14 and J usage is TRBJ2-2, with D possibly matching TRBD1 (6 bases). The CDR3 is 14 residues long. The V gene lost 5 bases and the J gene lost 1 base, with 8 bases spanning the gap. The germline V gene has CDR1 SGHDN and CDR2 FVKESK. DNA of the CDR3: TGTGCCAGCAGCAGGGGACAGAACACCGGGGAGCTGTTTTTT. Its protein product is CASSRGQNTGELFF.

V is TRBV7-9 and J is TRBJ2-5; 11 nucleotides match TRBD2. V trimming: 6 bases; J trimming: 2 bases; junction bases outside the gene matches: 2. Germline assignment: CDR1 SEHNR and CDR2 FQNEAQ (reference sequence). This CDR3 region has 14 residues. In DNA form, the CDR3 reads TGTGCCAGCAGGGCTAGCGGGGGGCAAGAGACCCAGTACTTC. Its protein is CASRASGGQETQYF.

V usage is TRBV7-9 and J usage is TRBJ2-7; TRBD2 might be the D (5 bases). Trimming shortened V by 5 bases and J by 2 bases, and 19 bases separated the two germline ends. Germline CDR1 is SEHNR and CDR2 is FQNEAQ (reference sequence). CDR3 length: 16 residues. CDR3 DNA sequence: TGTGCCAGCAGCCCGTCCGGACCCGGGGTTACCTACGAGCAGTACTTC. Protein: CASSPSGPGVTYEQYF.

This clone has only a few counts. This sequence joins TRBV30 and TRBJ2-1; TRBD2 agrees at 11 bases. The CDR3 consists of 17 residues. Germline CDR1 is GTSNPN and CDR2 is SVGIG (reference sequence). V shed 0 bases and J 7 bases; nucleotides not matched to a gene: 11. For the CDR3, the DNA is TGTGCCTGGAGTGTAGACCCCGCTAGCGGGAGGATAAATGAGCAGTTCTTC. It is translated as CAWSVDPASGRINEQFF.

The chain carries TRBV6-1 and TRBJ2-3, with 7 bases lining up with TRBD2. This CDR3 comprises 14 residues. Germline V gene data show CDR1 as MNHNS and CDR2 as SASEGT. J lost 0 bases, V lost 5 bases, and 2 bases had no gene match. Here the CDR3 reads CASSSGTSTDTQYF. CDR3 DNA: TGTGCCAGCAGTAGCGGGACTAGCACAGATACGCAGTATTTT.

The chain joins TRBV2 to TRBJ1-6, with D perhaps matching TRBD1 (5 bases). The CDR3 extends over 15 amino acids. Germline lookup yields CDR1 SNHLY and CDR2 FYNNEI. The V end was cut by 7 bases, the J end by 5 bases, with 15 bases between. The CDR3 sequence is CASTKGAGDNSPLHF. In DNA, the CDR3 is TGTGCCAGCACAAAGGGCGCGGGGGATAATTCACCCCTCCACTTT. Based on the CDR3 plus reference TRBV2 and TRBJ1-6, the full variable domain is EPEVTQTPSHQVTQMGQEVILRCVPISNHLYFYWYRQILGQKVEFLVSFYNNEISEKSEIFDDQFSVERPDGSNFTLKIRSTKLEDSAMYFCASTKGAGDNSPLHFGNGTRLTVT.

The rearrangement uses TRBV6-4 and TRBJ1-1; D ambiguous. Germline loops: CDR1 MRHNA, CDR2 SNTAGT. The CDR3 is 13 residues long. Trimming pared 3 bases from V and 1 base from J, leaving 6 bases between. The CDR3 nucleotides read TGTGCCAGCAGTGAACAACCGAACACTGAAGCTTTCTTT. This encodes CASSEQPNTEAFF.

This chain's CDR3 is CASSSDRAPPHGYTF. In DNA form, the CDR3 reads TGCGCCAGCAGCTCTGACAGGGCCCCCCCCCATGGCTACACCTTC. V gene TRBV5-1 combines with J gene TRBJ1-2; TRBD1 matches at 7 bases. Germline V gives CDR1 SGHRS, CDR2 YFSETQ. This CDR3 has 15 residues. V dropped 3 bases and J dropped 6; count of bases not matched to a gene: 11.

The V gene is TRBV9, the J gene TRBJ2-3; 12 positions agree with TRBD2. This CDR3 has 18 residues. After removal of 0 bases from V and 6 bases from J, the junction contained 11 bases not matched to a gene. Germline-derived CDR1 and CDR2 are SGDLS and YYNGEE. CDR3 DNA sequence: TGTGCCAGCAGCGTAGCCCTCGGACTAGCGGGGATAGGGGATACGCAGTATTTT. Translation: CASSVALGLAGIGDTQYF.

This chain links TRBV19 with TRBJ1-1; TRBD1 aligns across 10 bases. The V gene's germline CDR1 is LNHDA and CDR2 SQIVND (reference sequence). CDR3 length: 13 residues. V lost 5 bases to trimming and J lost 7 bases; unmatched junction nucleotides: 4. The CDR3 DNA reads as TGTGCCAGTAGTGACAGGGGGCCTGATGAAGCTTTCTTT. Protein product: CASSDRGPDEAFF.

The chain uses TRBV18 and TRBJ2-7; 10 bases are shared with TRBD2. With 3 bases clipped from V and 7 bases from J, the junction kept 9 bases outside the gene matches. Germline lookup yields CDR1 KGHSH and CDR2 LQKENI. CDR3 length equals 15 residues. For the CDR3, the DNA is TGTGCCAGCTCACCGAGGACTAGCGGCCAAGGGGAGCAGTACTTC. Amino acid sequence: CASSPRTSGQGEQYF.

The genes are TRBV7-8 and TRBJ2-5, with TRBD2 matching over 7 bases. Germline trimming cut 4 bases from V and 2 bases from J; bases unmatched to any gene: 10. Germline V CDR1 and CDR2: SGHVS, FQNEAQ. The CDR3 totals 16 residues. This CDR3 reads CASSSRRAGKQETQYF. In DNA, the CDR3 is TGTGCCAGCAGCTCCCGCCGAGCGGGAAAACAAGAGACCCAGTACTTC.

The chain has TRBV7-9 and TRBJ2-6; 10 bases match TRBD1. There are 14 residues in the CDR3. The V gene end was trimmed by 0 bases and the J gene end by 12 bases; junction bases not matched to a gene: 2. Germline assignment: CDR1 SEHNR and CDR2 FQNEAQ (reference sequence). In DNA form, the CDR3 reads TGTGCCAGCAGCTTAGCGGGGACAGGGGCCGTCCTGACTTTC. The encoded protein is CASSLAGTGAVLTF.

This sequence joins TRBV5-1 and TRBJ2-1; tentative D call: TRBD1 (5 bases). The V end lost 3 bases, the J end lost 6 bases, and 10 bases lay between the germline ends. The length of the CDR3 is 13 residues. Germline loops: CDR1 SGHRS, CDR2 YFSETQ. CDR3: CASSSGQGNEQFF. The CDR3 DNA follows: TGCGCCAGCAGCTCCGGACAAGGCAATGAGCAGTTCTTC. Full variable domain (outside the CDR3, taken from reference TRBV5-1 and TRBJ2-1): KAGVTQTPRYLIKTRGQQVTLSCSPISGHRSVSWYQQTPGQGLQFLFEYFSETQRNKGNFPGRFSGRQFSNSRSEMNVSTLELGDSALYLCASSSGQGNEQFFGPGTRLTVL.

This sequence joins TRBV6-5 and TRBJ2-2; possible D gene TRBD2, 6 bases. CDR3 length: 14 amino acids. The V end was cut by 5 bases, the J end by 0 bases, with 7 bases between. Per the germline V gene, CDR1 is MNHEY and CDR2 is SVGAGI. CDR3 protein: CASSSGSNTGELFF. As DNA, the CDR3 is TGTGCCAGCAGTAGCGGGTCGAACACCGGGGAGCTGTTTTTT.

J is TRBJ1-5 and V is TRBV27; D is perhaps TRBD1 (6 bases). CDR3 length: 14 residues. V shed 5 bases and J shed 3 bases, with 11 bases lying between them. CDR1 and CDR2 from the germline V gene are MNHEY and SMNVEV (reference sequence). This CDR3 reads CASSDTGPNQPQHF. The CDR3 DNA reads TGTGCCAGCAGTGATACAGGGCCCAATCAGCCCCAGCATTTT.

This clone qualifies as medium-sized. The chain combines TRBV2 with TRBJ2-1; D is unresolved. The CDR3 consists of 12 residues. Germline CDR1 and CDR2: SNHLY and FYNNEI. The CDR3 loop reads CATESSYNEQFF. CDR3 bases: TGTGCTACTGAGAGCTCCTACAATGAGCAGTTCTTC.

V is TRBV2 and J is TRBJ1-6; TRBD1 aligns across 8 bases. The germline V gene has CDR1 SNHLY and CDR2 FYNNEI. The CDR3 covers 14 residues. After removal of 6 bases from V and 11 bases from J, the junction contained 9 bases not matched to a gene. The CDR3 nucleotides read TGTGCCAGCAGAGGACAGGGAGGTAGTCCACCCCTCCACTTT. It codes for CASRGQGGSPPLHF.

CDR3 loop: CAISEGRGNQPQHF. CDR3 nucleotides: TGTGCCATCAGTGAGGGGAGGGGCAATCAGCCCCAGCATTTT. The J gene is TRBJ1-5, the V gene TRBV10-3; D remains unclear. The V gene's germline CDR1 is ENHRY and CDR2 SYGVKD. There are 14 residues in the CDR3. V lost 2 bases and J 2 bases, leaving 7 bases between the germline ends.

The chain recombines TRBV6-4 with TRBJ2-1; TRBD2 matches 7 bases. The CDR3 covers 15 residues. Germline assignment: CDR1 MRHNA and CDR2 SNTAGT. V lost 3 bases, J lost 3 bases, and 5 bases stayed unmatched. In nucleotides, the CDR3 is TGTGCCAGCAGTGAATCTAGCGGAGTCTACAATGAGCAGTTCTTC. This sequence encodes CASSESSGVYNEQFF.

V and J are TRBV27 and TRBJ1-3, with a weak D call TRBD1 (6 bases). V gave up 5 bases and J gave up 0 bases, with 14 bases separating them. The CDR3 runs 16 residues. The germline V gene has CDR1 MNHEY and CDR2 SMNVEV (reference sequence). The CDR3 loop reads CASSPTGPFSGNTIYF. CDR3 DNA sequence: TGTGCCAGCAGTCCGACAGGACCGTTCTCTGGAAACACCATATATTTT.

The chain combines TRBV27 with TRBJ1-3; TRBD1 matches 7 bases. CDR1 is MNHEY and CDR2 is SMNVEV in the germline V gene (reference sequence). After removal of 6 bases from V and 4 bases from J, the junction contained 6 bases not matched to a gene. The CDR3 covers 14 residues. CDR3 in DNA: TGTGCCAGCAGGCGCACAGGGGACGGAAACACCATATATTTT. Residues: CASRRTGDGNTIYF.

The V gene is TRBV5-1, the J gene TRBJ2-3; D perhaps matches TRBD1 (5 bases). V shed 0 bases and J shed 7 bases, with 18 bases lying between them. Germline CDR1 is SGHRS and CDR2 is YFSETQ. This CDR3 has 16 amino acids. The chain's CDR3 is CASSLETRTLKYTQYF. In DNA, the CDR3 is TGCGCCAGCAGCTTGGAAACCCGGACATTAAAGTATACGCAGTATTTT.